The present T cell receptor (beta chain) was sequenced within a study of shared clonotypes between healthy human individuals (dated by TCRdb to about 2020). Regarding the research as a whole: A couple of women and three men aged 18 to 49 years were included in the cohort. For each donor, three plates each were used for CD4 naive and CD4 memory, two plates were used for CD8 naive, and one plate was used for CD8 memory. To estimate repertoire size and how much clonotype sharing occurs between individuals, the study deeply sequenced the blood TCR repertoires of five healthy adults. To increase sequencing depth and limit assay-specific biases, TCR repertoire library preparation and sequencing were carried out by different laboratories using diverse techniques. Between about 0.8 and 9.5 billion PBMCs per donor were obtained by leukapheresis.

Here is what the overall study found, with its caveats: Based on pairwise subsampling, the degree of clonotype sharing among donors was expected to be affected by sequencing depth. Approximately 5% of naive CD4, 3.5% of naive CD8, approximately 2% of memory CD4, and 0.4% of memory CD8 clonotypes were shared across four donors. Even with the large sequencing depth, rarefaction of the sorted-subset datasets indicated that sequencing was incomplete. Clonotypes shared by all four sorted-subset donors showed higher generation probabilities than non-shared clonotypes. The genetic and exposure-history diversity represented was limited by the small number of donors. Naive subsets generally had larger estimated clonotype richness than memory subsets did. Sampling was restricted to blood, and TCR repertoires in tissue are likely to differ from TCR repertoires in blood.

Using the deep immunoSEQ assay, TCR CDR3 regions were amplified from genomic DNA by multiplex PCR. Genomic DNA extracted from each cell subset was distributed evenly over all wells of several immunoSEQ 96-well plates, and each plate served as one replicate. For sorted subsets, about 0.2 ug genomic DNA, equal to tens of thousands of T cell genomes, was loaded into each replicate PCR. The purified libraries were quantified using a Qubit 3.0 fluorometer, sized with a Bioanalyzer 2100, and then quantified again using the KAPA Library Quantification kit. Each immunoSEQ 96-well plate was sequenced on its own single-read 150-cycle Illumina NextSeq 550 flow cell. Turning to the authors' computational methods: Because the immunoSEQ output held only junctional sequences and lacked quality scores, the filtering could not match the filtering applied to full-length reads. Sequences were annotated with PyIR, a Python wrapper for IgBLAST v1.9, using IMGT germline references to assign V/J genes and CDR3. Reads with weak V/J assignments (E-value above 1e-6), missing CDR3, stop codons, out-of-frame junctions, or ambiguous translated residues were removed. V3J clonotypes were defined as sequences sharing the same inferred V gene, J gene, and CDR3 amino acid sequence. To compute the percentage overlap between repertoires, the number of shared unique clonotypes was divided by the size of the smaller repertoire. RTK rarefaction, the Chao1 estimator, and Recon v2.1 estimates of unobserved clonotypes were used to assess repertoire richness. Generation probabilities were computed with OLGA for all TCRbeta clonotypes obtained by the gDNA method from a handful of donors. TCRdb stores this immuneACCESS table with in-frame sequences only. Part of the clones is absent; in the studies checked, under half of the shortfall reflects unresolved V genes, and no reason is known for the rest. V and J calls and clone size are copied from that table; D and trimming were computed from the DNA. The sample table records 2.5 million or so clones; more than 90% of these occur just once. In total, the top ten clones hold around 0.15% of the sample.

Donors were healthy HIV-negative adults with no recently reported acute infections or vaccinations. All donors were Caucasian adults living in Nashville, Tennessee, USA. Magnetic negative selection was used to enrich CD4+ T cells, after which naive cells were positively selected on CD45RA and the negative fraction became the memory subset. After blood collection by leukapheresis, PBMCs were isolated using Ficoll-Histopaque density gradient centrifugation and then cryopreserved in the vapor phase of liquid nitrogen. Purity and quantity of every magnetically sorted T cell population were checked by analytical flow cytometry. Each sorted fraction had its genomic DNA isolated and then quantified by UV absorbance on a Nanodrop 2000c. As to this clone: Its antigen is unknown. Base qualities are not provided; no much larger clone lies one nucleotide away.

V is pared back by 5 bases and J by 0 bases, with 14 bases lying between the germline termini. Looking up the germline V gene (reference sequence) yields CDR1 LNHDA and CDR2 SQIVND. From its cysteine to its phenylalanine, the CDR3 spans 16 amino acids. Kept here is only the CDR3 DNA, which spans 48 bases and is read in frame from base 1. This receptor was identified in a man aged 18 to 30 in good health. Sequences were obtained from naive CD4+ T cells sorted from blood. In light of the paper, this sample's cell subset or site label describes: CD45RA+ positively selected. The rearrangement combines TRBV19 with TRBJ2-4; the D gene is perhaps TRBD2, from 6 matching bases. The CDR3 reads as follows: CASSAGTSLAKNIQYF. The DNA sequence is given as TGTGCCAGTAGTGCCGGGACTTCCCTAGCCAAAAACATTCAGTACTTC.